This paragraph reports one T cell receptor (beta chain). No antigen is known for it. Trimming cost V 4 bases and J 6 bases, with 15 bases left between them. CDR3 length: 14 amino acids. Germline V gene data show CDR1 as SGDLS and CDR2 as YYNGEE. TCRdb keeps only in-frame clones here, not all; method: immunoSEQ multiplex PCR. In the table there are some 13,000 clones, over 70% of which are singletons. The data are from a study of graft-versus-host responses after intestinal transplantation. Turning to the study itself: All recipients were transplanted with multivisceral, liver-intestinal, or isolated intestinal grafts. After anti-thymocyte globulin induction, recipients took tacrolimus and steroids for 3 to 4 years. Study results and caveats: Early post-transplant HvG declines showed an association with peak circulating GvH clone levels.

This TCR derives from a human patient who received an intestinal transplant, so some T cells may come from the graft donor. The genes are TRBV9 and TRBJ2-3, with D hard to call. The sample consisted of PBMCs, taken about 130 days after transplant. This CDR3 reads CASSPLTGGDTQYF. The CDR3 bases are TGTGCCAGCAGCCCCCTTACGGGTGGGGATACGCAGTATTTT.